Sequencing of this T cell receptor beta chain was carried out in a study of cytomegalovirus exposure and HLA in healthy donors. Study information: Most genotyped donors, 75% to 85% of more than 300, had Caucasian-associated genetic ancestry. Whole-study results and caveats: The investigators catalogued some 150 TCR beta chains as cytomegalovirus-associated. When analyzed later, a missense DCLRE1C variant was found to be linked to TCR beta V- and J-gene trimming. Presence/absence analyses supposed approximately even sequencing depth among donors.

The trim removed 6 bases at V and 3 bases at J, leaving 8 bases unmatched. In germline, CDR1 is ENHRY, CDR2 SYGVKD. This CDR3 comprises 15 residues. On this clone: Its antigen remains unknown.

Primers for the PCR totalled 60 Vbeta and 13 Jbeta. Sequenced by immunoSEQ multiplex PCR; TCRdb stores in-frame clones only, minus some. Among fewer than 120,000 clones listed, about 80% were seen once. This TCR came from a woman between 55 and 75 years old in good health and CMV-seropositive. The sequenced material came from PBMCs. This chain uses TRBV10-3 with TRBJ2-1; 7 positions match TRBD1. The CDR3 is CAIRATGADYNEQFF. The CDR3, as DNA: TGTGCCATCAGGGCCACAGGGGCCGACTACAATGAGCAGTTCTTC.